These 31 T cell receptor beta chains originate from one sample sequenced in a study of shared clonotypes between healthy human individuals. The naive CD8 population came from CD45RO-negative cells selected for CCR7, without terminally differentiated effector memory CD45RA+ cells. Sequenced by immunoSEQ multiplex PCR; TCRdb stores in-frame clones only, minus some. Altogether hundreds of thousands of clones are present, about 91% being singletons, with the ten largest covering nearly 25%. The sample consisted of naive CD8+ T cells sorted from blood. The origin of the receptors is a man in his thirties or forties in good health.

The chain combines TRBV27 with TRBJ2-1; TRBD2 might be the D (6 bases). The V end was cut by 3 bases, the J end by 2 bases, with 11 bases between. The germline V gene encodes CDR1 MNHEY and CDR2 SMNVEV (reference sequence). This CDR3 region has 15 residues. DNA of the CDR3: TGTGCCAGCAGTTTCAACGCGGGACCCTACAATGAGCAGTTCTTC. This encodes CASSFNAGPYNEQFF.

Written as DNA, the CDR3 is TGTGCCAGCAGTACCAGGGAGGGGGTTGGGGCCAACGTCCTGACTTTC. Encoded protein: CASSTREGVGANVLTF. The chain joins TRBV27 to TRBJ2-6; D possibly corresponds to TRBD2 (7 bases). The V end was cut by 5 bases, the J end by 3 bases, with 14 bases between. In germline, CDR1 is MNHEY, CDR2 SMNVEV (reference sequence). The CDR3 contains 16 residues.

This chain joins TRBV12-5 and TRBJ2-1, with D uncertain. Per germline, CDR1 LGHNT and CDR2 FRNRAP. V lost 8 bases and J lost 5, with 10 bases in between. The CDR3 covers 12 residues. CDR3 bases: TGTGCTAGTCAGCGAGTAAACAATGAGCAGTTCTTC. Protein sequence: CASQRVNNEQFF.

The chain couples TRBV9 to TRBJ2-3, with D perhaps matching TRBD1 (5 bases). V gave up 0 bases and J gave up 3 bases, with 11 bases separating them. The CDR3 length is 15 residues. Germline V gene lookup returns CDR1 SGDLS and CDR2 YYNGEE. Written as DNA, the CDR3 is TGTGCCAGCAGCGTAGAGGGCAGGGCGACAGATACGCAGTATTTT. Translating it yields CASSVEGRATDTQYF.

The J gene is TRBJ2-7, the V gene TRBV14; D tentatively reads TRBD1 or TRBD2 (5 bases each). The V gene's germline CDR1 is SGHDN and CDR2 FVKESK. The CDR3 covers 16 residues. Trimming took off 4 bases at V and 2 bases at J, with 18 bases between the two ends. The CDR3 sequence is CASSRKGRGIPYEQYF. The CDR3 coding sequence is TGTGCCAGCAGCCGAAAGGGACGGGGTATCCCCTACGAGCAGTACTTC.

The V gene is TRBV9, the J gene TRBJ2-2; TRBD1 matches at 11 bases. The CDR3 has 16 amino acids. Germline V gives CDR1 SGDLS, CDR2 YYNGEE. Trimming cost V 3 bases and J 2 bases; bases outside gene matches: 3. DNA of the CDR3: TGTGCCAGCAGCGATCGGACAGGGGGCAACACCGGGGAGCTGTTTTTT. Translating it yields CASSDRTGGNTGELFF.

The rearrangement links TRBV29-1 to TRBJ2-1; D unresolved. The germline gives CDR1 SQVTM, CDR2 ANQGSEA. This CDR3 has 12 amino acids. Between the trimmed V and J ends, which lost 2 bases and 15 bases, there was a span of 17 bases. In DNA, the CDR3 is TGCAGCGTTGAAAGGAACGAGGCCAGAGGGTTCTTC. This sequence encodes CSVERNEARGFF.

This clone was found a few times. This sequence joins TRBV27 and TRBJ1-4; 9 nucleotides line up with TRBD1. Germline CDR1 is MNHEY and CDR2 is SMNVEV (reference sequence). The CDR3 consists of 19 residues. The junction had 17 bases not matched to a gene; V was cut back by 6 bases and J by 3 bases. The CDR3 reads CASSPLQDRGGLPNEKLFF. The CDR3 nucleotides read TGTGCCAGCAGCCCCCTCCAGGACAGGGGAGGTTTGCCTAATGAAAAACTGTTTTTT.

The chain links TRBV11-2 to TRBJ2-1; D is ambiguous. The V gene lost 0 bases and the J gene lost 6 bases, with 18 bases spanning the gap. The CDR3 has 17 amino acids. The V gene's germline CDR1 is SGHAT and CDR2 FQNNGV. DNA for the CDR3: TGTGCCAGCAGCTTAGAACTGTCTACCCAAGGGCGCAATGAGCAGTTCTTC. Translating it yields CASSLELSTQGRNEQFF. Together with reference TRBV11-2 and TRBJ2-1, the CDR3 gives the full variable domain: EAGVAQSPRYKIIEKRQSVAFWCNPISGHATLYWYQQILGQGPKLLIQFQNNGVVDDSQLPKDRFSAERLKGVDSTLKIQPAKLEDSAVYLCASSLELSTQGRNEQFFGPGTRLTVL.

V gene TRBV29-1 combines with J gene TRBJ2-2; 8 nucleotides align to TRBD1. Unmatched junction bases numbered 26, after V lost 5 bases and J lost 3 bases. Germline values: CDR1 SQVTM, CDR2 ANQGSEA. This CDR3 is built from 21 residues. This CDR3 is CSVRYKASGPGHRGDTGELFF. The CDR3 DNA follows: TGCAGCGTTCGGTATAAGGCTTCTGGACCGGGCCACAGGGGGGACACCGGGGAGCTGTTTTTT.

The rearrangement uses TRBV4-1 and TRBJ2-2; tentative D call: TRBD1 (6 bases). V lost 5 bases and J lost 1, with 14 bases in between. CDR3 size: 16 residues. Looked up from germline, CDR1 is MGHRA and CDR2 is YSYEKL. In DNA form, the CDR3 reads TGCGCCAGCAGCTCACAGGGAAACTGGAACACCGGGGAGCTGTTTTTT. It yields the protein CASSSQGNWNTGELFF.

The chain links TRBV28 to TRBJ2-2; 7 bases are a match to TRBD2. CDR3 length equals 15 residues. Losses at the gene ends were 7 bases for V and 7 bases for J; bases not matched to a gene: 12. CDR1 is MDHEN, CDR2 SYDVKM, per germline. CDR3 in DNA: TGTGCCAGCACTCCGTTCAGCGGGGCCTTCGGGGAGCTGTTTTTT. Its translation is CASTPFSGAFGELFF.

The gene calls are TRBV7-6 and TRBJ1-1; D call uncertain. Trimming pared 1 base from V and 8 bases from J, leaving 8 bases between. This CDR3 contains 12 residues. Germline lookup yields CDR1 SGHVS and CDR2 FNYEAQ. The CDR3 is CASSLEGIEAFF. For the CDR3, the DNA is TGTGCCAGCAGCTTAGAGGGTATCGAAGCTTTCTTT.

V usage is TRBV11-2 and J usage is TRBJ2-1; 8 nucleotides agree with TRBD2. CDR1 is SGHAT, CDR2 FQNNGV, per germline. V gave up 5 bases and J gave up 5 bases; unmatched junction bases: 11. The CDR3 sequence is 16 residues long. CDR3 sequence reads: CASSPWLAGANNEQFF. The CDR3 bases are TGTGCCAGCAGCCCCTGGCTAGCGGGTGCCAACAATGAGCAGTTCTTC.

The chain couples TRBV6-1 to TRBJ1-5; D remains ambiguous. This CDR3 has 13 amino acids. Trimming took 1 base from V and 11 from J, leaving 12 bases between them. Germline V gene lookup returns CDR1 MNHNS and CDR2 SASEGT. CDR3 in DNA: TGTGCCAGCAGTGAAGTAGCCCGGACTACCCAGCATTTT. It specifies CASSEVARTTQHF.

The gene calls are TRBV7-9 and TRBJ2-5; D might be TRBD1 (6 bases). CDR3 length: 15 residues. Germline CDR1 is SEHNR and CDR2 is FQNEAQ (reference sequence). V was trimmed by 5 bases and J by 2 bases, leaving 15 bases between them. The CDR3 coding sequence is TGTGCCAGCAGCCTACAGGGATCGTGGCAAGAGACCCAGTACTTC. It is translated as CASSLQGSWQETQYF.

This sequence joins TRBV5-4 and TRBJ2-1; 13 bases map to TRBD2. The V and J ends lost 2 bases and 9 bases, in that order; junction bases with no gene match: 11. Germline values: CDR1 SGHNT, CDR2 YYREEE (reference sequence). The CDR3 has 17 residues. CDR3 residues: CASSFGPGLAGEIEQFF. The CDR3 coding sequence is TGTGCCAGCAGCTTTGGCCCAGGACTAGCGGGAGAAATTGAGCAGTTCTTC.

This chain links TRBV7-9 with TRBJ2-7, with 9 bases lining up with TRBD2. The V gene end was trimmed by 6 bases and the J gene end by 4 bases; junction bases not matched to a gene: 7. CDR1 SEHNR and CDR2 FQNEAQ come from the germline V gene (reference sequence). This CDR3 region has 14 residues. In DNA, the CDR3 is TGTGCCAGCAGAGGGTCTAGCGGGACGTACGAGCAGTACTTC. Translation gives CASRGSSGTYEQYF.

This CDR3 reads CASSQTVSGANVLTF. The CDR3 coding sequence is TGTGCCAGCAGTCAGACCGTCTCTGGGGCCAACGTCCTGACTTTC. The chain links TRBV6-4 to TRBJ2-6; D is unresolved. The CDR3 is 15 residues long. Germline V gives CDR1 MRHNA, CDR2 SNTAGT. Trimming cost V 5 bases and J 0 bases, with 8 bases left between them.

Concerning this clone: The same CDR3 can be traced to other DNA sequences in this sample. The CDR3 DNA follows: TGTGCCAGCCGGGTCGGGGAGCTGTTTTTT. Translating gives CASRVGELFF. The chain employs TRBV2 and TRBJ2-2; D not resolved. Per germline, CDR1 SNHLY and CDR2 FYNNEI. Trimming removed 8 bases from V and 7 bases from J, with 5 bases in between. This CDR3 contains 10 residues.

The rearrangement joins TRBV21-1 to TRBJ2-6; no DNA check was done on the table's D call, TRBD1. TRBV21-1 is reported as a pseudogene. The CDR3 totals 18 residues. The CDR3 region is CASSKVGTGRSGANVLTF. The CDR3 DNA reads TGTGCCAGCAGCAAAGTGGGGACAGGGCGCTCTGGGGCCAACGTCCTGACTTTC.

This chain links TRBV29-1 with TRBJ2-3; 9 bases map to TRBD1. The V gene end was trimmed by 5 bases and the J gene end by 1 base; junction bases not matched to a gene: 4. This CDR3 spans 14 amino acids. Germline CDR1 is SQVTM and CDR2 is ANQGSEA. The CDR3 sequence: CSVPGTGRTDTQYF. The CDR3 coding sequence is TGCAGCGTTCCCGGGACAGGGCGCACAGATACGCAGTATTTT.

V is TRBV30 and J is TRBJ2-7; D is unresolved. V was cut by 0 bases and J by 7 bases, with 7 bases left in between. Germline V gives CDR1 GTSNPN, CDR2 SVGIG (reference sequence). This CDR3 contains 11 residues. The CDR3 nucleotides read TGTGCCTGGAGTGTACTAACAGAGCAGTACTTC. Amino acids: CAWSVLTEQYF.

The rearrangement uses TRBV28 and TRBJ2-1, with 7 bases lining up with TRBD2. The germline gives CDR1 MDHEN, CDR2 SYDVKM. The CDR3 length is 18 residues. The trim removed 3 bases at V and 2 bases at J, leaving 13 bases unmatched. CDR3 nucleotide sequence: TGTGCCAGCAGTTTTCGGTTTGGCGGACTAGTCGCCTACAATGAGCAGTTCTTC. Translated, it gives CASSFRFGGLVAYNEQFF.

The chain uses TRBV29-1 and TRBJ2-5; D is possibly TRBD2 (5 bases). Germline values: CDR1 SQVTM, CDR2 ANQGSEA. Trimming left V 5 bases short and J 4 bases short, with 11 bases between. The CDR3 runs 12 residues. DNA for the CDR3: TGCAGCGTTCGCCTAGCTGTAGAGACCCAGTACTTC. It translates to CSVRLAVETQYF.

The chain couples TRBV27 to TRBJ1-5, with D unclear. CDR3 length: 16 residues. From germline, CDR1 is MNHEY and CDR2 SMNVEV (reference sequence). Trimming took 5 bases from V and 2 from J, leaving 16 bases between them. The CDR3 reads CASSAAARGRNQPQHF. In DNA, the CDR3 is TGTGCCAGCAGTGCCGCCGCGCGGGGTCGCAATCAGCCCCAGCATTTT.

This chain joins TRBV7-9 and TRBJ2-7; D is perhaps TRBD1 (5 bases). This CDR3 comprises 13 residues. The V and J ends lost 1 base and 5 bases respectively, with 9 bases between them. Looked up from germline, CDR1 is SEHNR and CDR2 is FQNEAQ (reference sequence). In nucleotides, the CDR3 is TGTGCCAGCAGCTTAGTCGTAGGGGACGAGCAGTACTTC. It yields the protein CASSLVVGDEQYF.

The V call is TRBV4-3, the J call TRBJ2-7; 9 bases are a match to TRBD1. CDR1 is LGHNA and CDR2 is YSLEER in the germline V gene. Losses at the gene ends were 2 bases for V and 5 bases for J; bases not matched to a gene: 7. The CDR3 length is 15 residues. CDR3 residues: CASSQSGQGRDEQYF. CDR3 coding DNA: TGCGCCAGCAGCCAATCGGGACAGGGTAGGGACGAGCAGTACTTC.

The CDR3 is CASSPREFEQYF. As DNA, the CDR3 is TGTGCCAGCTCACCAAGGGAGTTCGAGCAGTACTTC. V and J are TRBV18 and TRBJ2-7, with a possible D match to TRBD2 (5 bases). The CDR3 sequence is 12 residues long. Germline V gene sequence: CDR1 KGHSH, CDR2 LQKENI. Trimming left V 2 bases short and J 6 bases short, with 8 bases between. The whole variable domain, filled in from reference TRBV18 and TRBJ2-7, reads NAGVMQNPRHLVRRRGQEARLRCSPMKGHSHVYWYRQLPEEGLKFMVYLQKENIIDESGMPKERFSAEFPKEGPSILRIQQVVRGDSAAYFCASSPREFEQYFGPGTRLTVT.

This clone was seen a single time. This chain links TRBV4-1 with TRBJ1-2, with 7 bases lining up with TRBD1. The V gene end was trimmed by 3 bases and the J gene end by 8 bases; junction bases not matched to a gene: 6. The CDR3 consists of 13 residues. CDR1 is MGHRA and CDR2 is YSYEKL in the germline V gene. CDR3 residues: CASSQTGLGGYTF. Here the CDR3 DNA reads TGCGCCAGCAGCCAGACAGGGTTGGGGGGCTACACCTTC.

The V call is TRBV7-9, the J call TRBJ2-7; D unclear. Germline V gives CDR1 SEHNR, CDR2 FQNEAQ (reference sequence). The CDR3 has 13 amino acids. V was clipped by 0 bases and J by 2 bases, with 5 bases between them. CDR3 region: CASSLAITYEQYF. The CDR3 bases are TGTGCCAGCAGCTTAGCAATAACCTACGAGCAGTACTTC.